One sample yielded the 6 T cell receptor beta chains listed below, sequenced in a study of blood T cell repertoires in COVID-19. The method was immunoSEQ multiplex PCR; TCRdb's version includes in-frame clones alone and lacks a portion of them. The sample carries about 170,000 clones, 70% to 90% recorded once. Sequencing was performed on peripheral blood. The source of these receptors is a man aged 55 to 70 who had recovered from COVID-19.

The CDR3 region has the DNA TGTGCCAGCAGCCGCGGACTGAGCACTGAAGCTTTCTTT. The encoded protein is CASSRGLSTEAFF. The chain has TRBV12-3 or TRBV12-4 and TRBJ1-1; no definite D call. The CDR3 sequence is 13 residues long. Deletions cut 6 bases from V and 4 bases from J, with 12 bases between.

This clone occurred once. The chain recombines TRBV6-1 with TRBJ1-2; 8 bases are a match to TRBD1. In germline, CDR1 is MNHNS, CDR2 SASEGT. The CDR3 runs to 18 residues. J was trimmed by 4 bases and V by 0 bases; bases with no gene match: 13. The CDR3 nucleotides read TGTGCCAGCAGTGAAGCGCAGACCAACAGGGGGAGCCGCTATGGCTACACCTTC. This encodes CASSEAQTNRGSRYGYTF.

This clone was counted a few times. CDR3 region: CASSSQGDLSYGYTF. CDR3 DNA: TGCGCCAGCAGCTCCCAGGGGGATTTATCCTATGGCTACACCTTC. The genes are TRBV5-1 and TRBJ1-2, with TRBD1 identical over 7 bases. The CDR3 sequence is 15 residues long. V shed 3 bases, J shed 4 bases, and the junction held 9 bases outside the gene matches. Germline assignment: CDR1 SGHRS and CDR2 YFSETQ.

The chain recombines TRBV7-2 with TRBJ2-7; 7 bases match TRBD2. This CDR3 contains 12 residues. Germline loops: CDR1 SGHTA, CDR2 FQGNSA. V lost 5 bases to trimming and J lost 3 bases; unmatched junction nucleotides: 1. The CDR3 DNA reads TGTGCCAGCAGCGGGAGGGGCTACGAGCAGTACTTC. Its protein product is CASSGRGYEQYF.

The chain has TRBV6-1 and TRBJ1-2, with unresolved D. The length of the CDR3 is 16 residues. CDR1 is MNHNS and CDR2 is SASEGT in the germline V gene. V was trimmed by 4 bases and J by 4 bases, leaving 19 bases between them. The CDR3 DNA reads TGTGCCAGCAGTGTCCCTAGGAAGACCGCCTCCTATGGCTACACCTTC. Amino acid sequence: CASSVPRKTASYGYTF.

The J gene is TRBJ2-1, the V gene TRBV18; 10 nucleotides line up with TRBD2. The germline CDR1 and CDR2 sequences are KGHSH and LQKENI. This CDR3 has 16 amino acids. With V trimmed by 4 bases and J by 2 bases, 5 bases remained unmatched. In DNA, the CDR3 is TGTGCCAGCTCACTCTTCAGCGGGGGGGCCTACAATGAGCAGTTCTTC. This codes for CASSLFSGGAYNEQFF.